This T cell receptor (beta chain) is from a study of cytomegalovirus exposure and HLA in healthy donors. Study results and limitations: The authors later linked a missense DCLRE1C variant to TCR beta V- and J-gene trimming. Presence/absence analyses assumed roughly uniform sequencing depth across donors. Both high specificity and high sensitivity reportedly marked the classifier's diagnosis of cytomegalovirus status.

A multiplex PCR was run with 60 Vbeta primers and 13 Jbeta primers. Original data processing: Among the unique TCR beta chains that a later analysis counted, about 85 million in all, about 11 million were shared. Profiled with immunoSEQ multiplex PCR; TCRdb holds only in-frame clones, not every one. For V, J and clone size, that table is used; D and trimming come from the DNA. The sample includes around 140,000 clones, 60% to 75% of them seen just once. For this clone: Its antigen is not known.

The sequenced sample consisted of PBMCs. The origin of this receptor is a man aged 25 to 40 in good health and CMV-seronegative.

The CDR3 nucleotides read TGTGCCAGCAGTTACCGTAGCAGGGAGGACAAAAACATTCAGTACTTC. This encodes CASSYRSREDKNIQYF. This chain links TRBV6-6 with TRBJ2-4; possibly TRBD2 for D (6 bases). CDR1 and CDR2 from the germline V gene are MNHNY and SVGAGI (reference sequence). CDR3 size: 16 residues. V was trimmed by 2 bases and J by 3 bases, leaving 14 bases between them.